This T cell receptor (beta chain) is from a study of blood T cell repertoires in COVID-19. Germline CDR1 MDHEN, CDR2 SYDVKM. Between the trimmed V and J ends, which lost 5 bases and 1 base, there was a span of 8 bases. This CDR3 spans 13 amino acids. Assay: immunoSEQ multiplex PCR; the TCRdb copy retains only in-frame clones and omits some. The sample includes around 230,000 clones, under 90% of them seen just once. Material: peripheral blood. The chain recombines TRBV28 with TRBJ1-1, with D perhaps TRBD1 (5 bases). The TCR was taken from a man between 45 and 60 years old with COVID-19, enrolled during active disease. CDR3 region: CASSLGGNTEAFF. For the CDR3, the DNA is TGTGCCAGCAGTCTCGGGGGGAACACTGAAGCTTTCTTT.